Each of the 17 T cell receptor beta chains below was sequenced from the same sample in a study of cytomegalovirus exposure and HLA in healthy donors. Generated by immunoSEQ multiplex PCR, the TCRdb table keeps only in-frame clones and is missing some. The data show about 73,000 clones, around 96% seen once. What was sequenced was PBMCs. The origin of the receptors is a man aged 18 to 30 in good health and CMV-seronegative.

The CDR3 protein is CASSSLNQISNQPQHF. DNA of the CDR3: TGTGCCAGTAGTAGTTTGAACCAGATTAGCAATCAGCCCCAGCATTTT. V is TRBV19 and J is TRBJ1-5; D is unresolved. The CDR3 contains 16 residues. Germline values: CDR1 LNHDA, CDR2 SQIVND (reference sequence). Deletions cut 4 bases from V and 0 bases from J, with 13 bases between.

The chain joins TRBV28 to TRBJ2-1, with 7 bases matching TRBD2. V shed 6 bases, J shed 4 bases, and the junction held 3 bases outside the gene matches. Germline assignment: CDR1 MDHEN and CDR2 SYDVKM. The CDR3 has 13 amino acids. The DNA of the CDR3 is TGTGCCAGCAGGGGGGGGTCATACAATGAGCAGTTCTTC. Its protein is CASRGGSYNEQFF.

In its sample, this clone was seen a few times. The gene calls are TRBV5-1 and TRBJ2-7, with a possible D match to TRBD2 (7 bases). Trimming removed 4 bases at V and 2 bases at J, with 13 bases between. Germline-derived CDR1 and CDR2 are SGHRS and YFSETQ. The length of the CDR3 is 14 residues. The CDR3 nucleotides read TGCGCCAGCAGCAGGGAGGGGGACCCCTACGAGCAGTACTTC. It translates to CASSREGDPYEQYF.

The chain combines TRBV9 with TRBJ2-2, with 9 nucleotides matching TRBD2. There are 16 residues in the CDR3. The J segment lost 5 bases and the V segment lost 0 bases, leaving 5 bases of the junction unmatched. The germline gives CDR1 SGDLS, CDR2 YYNGEE. The CDR3 DNA reads TGTGCCAGCAGCGTAGCAGGCGGGGGGGCAACCGGGGAGCTGTTTTTT. This codes for CASSVAGGGATGELFF.

The chain uses TRBV19 and TRBJ2-7, with D perhaps matching TRBD2 (5 bases). V shed 5 bases and J shed 2 bases, with 10 bases lying between them. Germline V gives CDR1 LNHDA, CDR2 SQIVND (reference sequence). CDR3 length: 13 residues. The CDR3 is CASSRSGTYEQYF. Written as DNA, the CDR3 is TGTGCCAGTAGTCGGAGCGGAACCTACGAGCAGTACTTC. The complete variable domain, with remaining parts taken from reference TRBV19 and TRBJ2-7, reads DGGITQSPKYLFRKEGQNVTLSCEQNLNHDAMYWYRQDPGQGLRLIYYSQIVNDFQKGDIAEGYSVSREKKESFPLTVTSAQKNPTAFYLCASSRSGTYEQYFGPGTRLTVT.

The CDR3 DNA sequence: TGTGCCAGCAGGGAGAGCTCCTACGAGCAGTACTTC. This gives the protein CASRESSYEQYF. This rearrangement joins TRBV2 to TRBJ2-7; D is undetermined. The germline gives CDR1 SNHLY, CDR2 FYNNEI. The CDR3 is made up of 12 amino acids. V lost 6 bases and J 0 bases, leaving 6 bases between the germline ends.

The chain links TRBV6-6 to TRBJ1-1; D remains ambiguous. V shed 2 bases and J shed 3 bases, with 16 bases lying between them. There are 16 residues in the CDR3. Germline assignment: CDR1 MNHNY and CDR2 SVGAGI (reference sequence). CDR3 sequence reads: CASSYQTGYGDTEAFF. The CDR3 DNA reads TGTGCCAGCAGTTACCAGACGGGCTACGGGGACACTGAAGCTTTCTTT.

V usage is TRBV30 and J usage is TRBJ2-7; the D is unclear. This CDR3 is built from 13 residues. Looked up from germline, CDR1 is GTSNPN and CDR2 is SVGIG (reference sequence). V was cut by 0 bases and J by 4 bases, with 10 bases left in between. The DNA for the CDR3 is TGTGCCTGGAGTGTACGAGACACGTACGAGCAGTACTTC. Its translation is CAWSVRDTYEQYF.

A note on this clone: A junction end diverges from the germline sequence, so it may reflect a read error. The chain is built from TRBV7-7 and TRBJ2-2; D might be TRBD2 (5 bases). The CDR3 covers 13 residues. In germline, CDR1 is SSHAT, CDR2 FNYEAQ (reference sequence). CDR3 region: CASSPDGAGELFF. CDR3 sequence (DNA): TGTGCTAGCAGCCCTGACGGGGCCGGGGAGCTGTTTTTT. Full variable domain (rest looked up from reference TRBV7-7 and TRBJ2-2): GAGVSQSPRYKVTKRGQDVTLRCDPISSHATLYWYQQALGQGPEFLTYFNYEAQPDKSGLPSDRFSAERPEGSISTLTIQRTEQRDSAMYRCASSPDGAGELFFGEGSRLTVL.

The rearrangement uses TRBV7-9 and TRBJ1-4, with 7 bases matching TRBD1. Trimming removed 5 bases from V and 0 bases from J; junction bases left unmatched: 6. CDR3 length equals 16 residues. Germline V lookup: CDR1 SEHNR, CDR2 FQNEAQ (reference sequence). Here the CDR3 reads CASSRGTVATNEKLFF. In DNA, the CDR3 is TGTGCCAGCAGCAGAGGGACAGTTGCAACTAATGAAAAACTGTTTTTT.

The table lists this clone with a count of one. This chain uses TRBV19 with TRBJ1-5, with 10 nucleotides matching TRBD1. Germline CDR1 reads LNHDA; CDR2 reads SQIVND (reference sequence). This CDR3 region has 13 residues. V was clipped by 7 bases and J by 7 bases; unmatched bases: 4. The CDR3 here is CASKGTGDQPQHF. CDR3 coding DNA: TGTGCCAGTAAGGGGACAGGGGACCAGCCCCAGCATTTT.

This clone was observed once. The chain is built from TRBV30 and TRBJ1-1; D possibly corresponds to TRBD1 (5 bases). Looked up from germline, CDR1 is GTSNPN and CDR2 is SVGIG (reference sequence). CDR3 length: 14 amino acids. The V and J ends lost 5 bases and 5 bases respectively, with 18 bases between them. CDR3 residues: CAWGAEEGITEAFF. The CDR3 nucleotides are TGTGCCTGGGGGGCGGAGGAGGGGATAACTGAAGCTTTCTTT. Using reference TRBV30 and TRBJ1-1 for the parts outside the CDR3, the full variable domain is SQTIHQWPATLVQPVGSPLSLECTVEGTSNPNLYWYRQAAGRGLQLLFYSVGIGQISSEVPQNLSASRPQDRQFILSSKKLLLSDSGFYLCAWGAEEGITEAFFGQGTRLTVV.

The chain employs TRBV28 and TRBJ2-6; tentative D call: TRBD1 (5 bases). CDR3 length: 17 residues. CDR1 is MDHEN and CDR2 is SYDVKM in the germline V gene. Trimming took off 8 bases at V and 2 bases at J, with 19 bases between the two ends. CDR3 coding DNA: TGTGCCAGCTCCCCCTCAGGGTGGGCTCCTGGGGCCAACGTCCTGACTTTC. Protein product: CASSPSGWAPGANVLTF.

The V gene is TRBV6-1, the J gene TRBJ1-5; TRBD1 might be the D (5 bases). V was clipped by 1 base and J by 4 bases, with 14 bases between them. The V gene's germline CDR1 is MNHNS and CDR2 SASEGT. The CDR3 length is 16 residues. The CDR3 nucleotides read TGTGCCAGCAGTGAAGATTGGGGCAGGGTGAATCAGCCCCAGCATTTT. The encoded protein is CASSEDWGRVNQPQHF.

The chain joins TRBV5-1 to TRBJ2-7, with TRBD1 matching 10 bases. Germline V gene data show CDR1 as SGHRS and CDR2 as YFSETQ. This CDR3 contains 12 residues. V shed 3 bases and J 6 bases; nucleotides not matched to a gene: 0. CDR3: CASSWTGGEQYF. In DNA, the CDR3 is TGCGCCAGCAGCTGGACAGGGGGCGAGCAGTACTTC.

V gene TRBV27 combines with J gene TRBJ2-7; weak D call: TRBD2 (6 bases). The length of the CDR3 is 15 residues. Trimming stripped 0 bases from V and 2 bases from J, with 11 bases between. The germline gives CDR1 MNHEY, CDR2 SMNVEV (reference sequence). The DNA for the CDR3 is TGTGCCAGCAGTTTATCGTGGGGGAGGCCCTACGAGCAGTACTTC. It yields the protein CASSLSWGRPYEQYF.

This chain connects TRBV7-9 to TRBJ1-1; perhaps TRBD1 as D (6 bases). The CDR3 spans 13 residues. Germline V lookup: CDR1 SEHNR, CDR2 FQNEAQ (reference sequence). The V and J ends lost 5 bases and 3 bases respectively, with 10 bases between them. CDR3 sequence: CASSPGQHTEAFF. DNA of the CDR3: TGTGCCAGCAGCCCAGGACAGCACACTGAAGCTTTCTTT.